The 28 T cell receptor beta chains given below trace back to one sample, sequenced in a study of PD-1 blockade in classical Hodgkin lymphoma. Repertoires were generated with immunoSEQ multiplex PCR, while TCRdb's copy carries only in-frame clones and drops some. The sample consists of fewer than 100,000 clones, just under 95% of them appearing once. Every patient was affected by relapse after autologous stem cell transplantation, while exposure to brentuximab vedotin was not uniform. The sample in question was peripheral blood mononuclear cells (PBMCs), obtained at baseline. The receptors were gathered from a human donor with classical Hodgkin lymphoma.

V usage is TRBV18 and J usage is TRBJ2-7; no clear D. V was shortened by 0 bases and J by 6 bases, with 12 bases between the two germline ends. Germline V gene sequence: CDR1 KGHSH, CDR2 LQKENI. The CDR3 totals 14 residues. CDR3 DNA: TGTGCCAGCTCACCACCCTCCGGCAGGTCCGAGCAGTACTTC. It codes for CASSPPSGRSEQYF.

The chain couples TRBV14 to TRBJ2-3; a possible D gene is TRBD2 (6 bases). V lost 4 bases to trimming and J lost 4 bases, with 12 bases between them. Germline CDR1 SGHDN, CDR2 FVKESK. The CDR3 runs to 14 residues. CDR3 in amino acids: CASSRVGGADTQYF. For the CDR3, the DNA is TGTGCCAGCAGCCGGGTGGGAGGAGCAGATACGCAGTATTTT.

The table lists this clone with a count of one. V is TRBV30 and J is TRBJ2-5, with D maybe TRBD1 (6 bases). CDR3 length: 11 amino acids. Trimming left V 6 bases short and J 5 bases short, with 10 bases between. CDR1 is GTSNPN, CDR2 SVGIG, per germline (reference sequence). The chain's CDR3 is CACGGQETQYF. DNA for the CDR3: TGTGCCTGTGGGGGCCAGGAGACCCAGTACTTC. Together with reference TRBV30 and TRBJ2-5, the CDR3 gives the full variable domain: SQTIHQWPATLVQPVGSPLSLECTVEGTSNPNLYWYRQAAGRGLQLLFYSVGIGQISSEVPQNLSASRPQDRQFILSSKKLLLSDSGFYLCACGGQETQYFGPGTRLLVL.

V gene TRBV27 combines with J gene TRBJ2-3; 8 nucleotides match TRBD1. This CDR3 contains 17 residues. Germline V gives CDR1 MNHEY, CDR2 SMNVEV (reference sequence). The junction had 11 bases not matched to a gene; V was cut back by 6 bases and J by 0 bases. CDR3 nucleotides: TGTGCCAGCAGCCCGACAGGGGCTGCATACAGCACAGATACGCAGTATTTT. Encoded protein: CASSPTGAAYSTDTQYF.

The chain links TRBV4-1 to TRBJ2-1; 10 nucleotides align to TRBD2. From germline, CDR1 is MGHRA and CDR2 YSYEKL. This CDR3 region has 16 residues. Unmatched junction bases numbered 11, after V lost 5 bases and J lost 7 bases. The CDR3 spells CASSNPGLARANEQFF. The CDR3 DNA is TGCGCCAGCAGCAACCCGGGACTAGCGAGAGCAAATGAGCAGTTCTTC.

This chain joins TRBV28 and TRBJ2-7; 10 nucleotides align to TRBD1. This CDR3 is built from 15 residues. V lost 5 bases and J lost 1; bases outside the gene matches: 5. Germline V lookup: CDR1 MDHEN, CDR2 SYDVKM. CDR3 sequence (DNA): TGTGCCAGCAGTGGGGGACAGGGGCTTTCCTACGAGCAGTACTTC. Its translation is CASSGGQGLSYEQYF. The full variable domain, with the rest looked up from reference TRBV28 and TRBJ2-7, is DVKVTQSSRYLVKRTGEKVFLECVQDMDHENMFWYRQDPGLGLRLIYFSYDVKMKEKGDIPEGYSVSREKKERFSLILESASTNQTSMYLCASSGGQGLSYEQYFGPGTRLTVT.

V and J are TRBV10-3 and TRBJ2-5; tentatively, D is TRBD1 or TRBD2 (5 bases each). Trimming stripped 3 bases from V and 5 bases from J, with 10 bases between. Per the germline V gene, CDR1 is ENHRY and CDR2 is SYGVKD. CDR3 size: 13 residues. Written as DNA, the CDR3 is TGTGCCATCAGTGACGGAGAGGGGGAGACCCAGTACTTC. Protein: CAISDGEGETQYF.

This clone was picked up one time. The same CDR3 also results from other DNA sequences found in this sample. The chain recombines TRBV27 with TRBJ2-5; D gene ambiguous. CDR1 and CDR2 (germline): MNHEY, SMNVEV (reference sequence). V lost 0 bases and J 7 bases, leaving 3 bases between the germline ends. This CDR3 is built from 11 residues. The CDR3 region has the DNA TGTGCCAGCAGTTTATCCGGGACCCAGTACTTC. Residues: CASSLSGTQYF.

The chain links TRBV27 to TRBJ2-7; a possible D gene is TRBD1 (6 bases). CDR1 is MNHEY, CDR2 SMNVEV, per germline (reference sequence). The CDR3 totals 14 residues. V lost 5 bases, J lost 0 bases, and 11 bases lay in between. In DNA, the CDR3 is TGTGCCAGCAGTCCCCGAGGGGGCTCCTACGAGCAGTACTTC. Protein: CASSPRGGSYEQYF.

The chain employs TRBV5-6 and TRBJ2-3, with D hard to call. The ends were cut back, 2 bases at V and 1 base at J, with 17 bases in the middle. Germline CDR1 and CDR2: SGHDT and YYEEEE. CDR3 size: 17 residues. CDR3 coding DNA: TGTGCCAGCAGCTTAATAGCCGTAGGGAAAGGCACAGATACGCAGTATTTT. Translating gives CASSLIAVGKGTDTQYF.

In its sample, this clone was seen once. This chain links TRBV7-8 with TRBJ2-3; 10 bases align to TRBD2. This CDR3 contains 15 residues. Per the germline V gene, CDR1 is SGHVS and CDR2 is FQNEAQ. Trimming cost V 9 bases and J 0 bases; bases outside gene matches: 6. The CDR3 is CASSLAGISTDTQYF. The CDR3 DNA follows: TGTGCCAGTTCACTAGCGGGAATTAGCACAGATACGCAGTATTTT.

The chain has TRBV27 and TRBJ1-1, with D perhaps TRBD1 (6 bases). Germline V lookup: CDR1 MNHEY, CDR2 SMNVEV (reference sequence). This CDR3 region has 14 residues. V lost 2 bases and J 4 bases, leaving 11 bases between the germline ends. The DNA for the CDR3 is TGTGCCAGCAGTTTAATGCTGGGGGCCACTGAAGCTTTCTTT. Translating gives CASSLMLGATEAFF.

The rearrangement uses TRBV7-8 and TRBJ1-1, with 8 positions matching TRBD1. CDR3 size: 16 residues. Germline CDR1 SGHVS, CDR2 FQNEAQ. V was clipped by 5 bases and J by 4 bases; unmatched bases: 12. The CDR3 bases are TGTGCCAGCAGCGAGGACAGGGAAAAACTTCGCACTGAAGCTTTCTTT. Encoded protein: CASSEDREKLRTEAFF.

V is TRBV5-1 and J is TRBJ1-1; D unclear. CDR1 and CDR2 (germline): SGHRS, YFSETQ. The germline V and J ends were trimmed by 0 bases and 1 base, with 10 bases remaining between them. This CDR3 contains 15 residues. CDR3 sequence (DNA): TGCGCCAGCAGCTTGGACCACGGACGGAACACTGAAGCTTTCTTT. Protein product: CASSLDHGRNTEAFF.

The chain recombines TRBV2 with TRBJ2-5, with no clear D. CDR1 is SNHLY, CDR2 FYNNEI, per germline. The V and J ends lost 2 bases and 7 bases respectively, with 14 bases between them. The CDR3 is 14 amino acids. CDR3 in amino acids: CASSELEVMGTQYF. The CDR3 nucleotides are TGTGCCAGCAGTGAACTCGAGGTCATGGGGACCCAGTACTTC.

The rearrangement uses TRBV29-1 and TRBJ2-7; 8 bases are shared with TRBD2. This CDR3 is built from 13 residues. Germline assignment: CDR1 SQVTM and CDR2 ANQGSEA. The V and J ends lost 6 bases and 5 bases, in that order; junction bases with no gene match: 9. Here the CDR3 reads CSVPGLGLNEQYF. Written as DNA, the CDR3 is TGCAGCGTCCCGGGACTAGGTTTAAACGAGCAGTACTTC.

J is TRBJ2-3 and V is TRBV5-1; TRBD1 agrees at 8 bases. The germline V gene has CDR1 SGHRS and CDR2 YFSETQ. J gave up 5 bases and V 7 bases, and 9 bases lay outside the gene matches. The CDR3 spans 14 residues. CDR3 nucleotide sequence: TGCGCCAGCGGTAGACAGGGGATGGGAGATACGCAGTATTTT. It encodes CASGRQGMGDTQYF.

V and J are TRBV4-1 and TRBJ2-7, with TRBD2 identical over 9 bases. The V gene's germline CDR1 is MGHRA and CDR2 YSYEKL. Losses at the gene ends were 0 bases for V and 1 base for J; bases not matched to a gene: 4. This CDR3 spans 16 amino acids. The CDR3 DNA is TGCGCCAGCAGCCAAGAACTAGCGGGCCTTTCCTACGAGCAGTACTTC. Its protein product is CASSQELAGLSYEQYF.

In the case of this clone: This sample includes further DNA sequences coding for the same CDR3. The chain combines TRBV28 with TRBJ1-5; D uncertain. Trimming shortened V by 5 bases and J by 4 bases, and 9 bases separated the two germline ends. The length of the CDR3 is 13 residues. Germline CDR1 and CDR2: MDHEN and SYDVKM. CDR3 sequence: CASSLLGNQPQHF. CDR3 in DNA: TGTGCCAGCAGTCTGTTGGGGAATCAGCCCCAGCATTTT.

V gene TRBV6-1 combines with J gene TRBJ1-5, with TRBD1 identical over 10 bases. In germline, CDR1 is MNHNS, CDR2 SASEGT. The CDR3 covers 14 residues. J gave up 5 bases and V 5 bases, and 3 bases lay outside the gene matches. This chain's CDR3 is CASSTGQGYQPQHF. The CDR3 nucleotides are TGTGCCAGCAGTACGGGACAGGGGTATCAGCCCCAGCATTTT.

The chain recombines TRBV19 with TRBJ1-4; 7 nucleotides align to TRBD1. The V gene's germline CDR1 is LNHDA and CDR2 SQIVND (reference sequence). With V trimmed by 6 bases and J by 12 bases, 16 bases remained unmatched. This CDR3 region has 15 residues. CDR3 amino acids: CASSLTGDSWGQLFF. The CDR3 nucleotides read TGTGCCAGTAGCCTCACCGGGGACAGCTGGGGGCAACTGTTTTTT.

The CDR3 reads CASSGQVPTDTQYF. DNA for the CDR3: TGTGCCAGCAGTGGACAGGTCCCCACAGATACGCAGTATTTT. The V and J genes are TRBV2 and TRBJ2-3; maybe TRBD1 (6 bases). This CDR3 spans 14 amino acids. Trimming left V 4 bases short and J 2 bases short, with 10 bases between. CDR1 and CDR2 (germline): SNHLY, FYNNEI. Based on the CDR3 plus reference TRBV2 and TRBJ2-3, the full variable domain is EPEVTQTPSHQVTQMGQEVILRCVPISNHLYFYWYRQILGQKVEFLVSFYNNEISEKSEIFDDQFSVERPDGSNFTLKIRSTKLEDSAMYFCASSGQVPTDTQYFGPGTRLTVL.

V usage is TRBV6-1 and J usage is TRBJ2-1, with unresolved D. The V gene lost 5 bases and the J gene lost 6 bases, with 20 bases spanning the gap. Germline CDR1 is MNHNS and CDR2 is SASEGT. CDR3 size: 16 residues. The CDR3 nucleotides are TGTGCCAGCAGTAAAGGGCAGAAATACAAGGGCAATGAGCAGTTCTTC. Amino acid sequence: CASSKGQKYKGNEQFF.

The rearrangement links TRBV7-2 to TRBJ1-5; maybe TRBD1 (6 bases). V was pared by 5 bases and J by 6 bases, with 14 bases between. Per germline, CDR1 SGHTA and CDR2 FQGNSA. This CDR3 region has 14 residues. In DNA form, the CDR3 reads TGTGCCAGCAGCACATGGGGGGCGCGTCAGCCCCAGCATTTT. Its protein is CASSTWGARQPQHF.

V usage is TRBV29-1 and J usage is TRBJ2-7, with D uncertain. The V gene's germline CDR1 is SQVTM and CDR2 ANQGSEA. This CDR3 spans 12 amino acids. The V gene lost 4 bases and the J gene lost 5 bases, with 12 bases spanning the gap. The CDR3 sequence: CSVAPDGHEQYF. In DNA, the CDR3 is TGCAGCGTTGCCCCCGATGGCCACGAGCAGTACTTC.

This chain connects TRBV11-3 to TRBJ2-7; TRBD2 matches 10 bases. Trimming cost V 5 bases and J 2 bases; bases outside gene matches: 6. The CDR3 runs to 15 residues. Germline V gives CDR1 SGHNT, CDR2 YENEEA. The CDR3 DNA is TGTGCCAGCAGCCCTGCCACTAGCGGGGCCTACGAGCAGTACTTC. Its translation is CASSPATSGAYEQYF.

V and J are TRBV27 and TRBJ1-5; 11 bases are a match to TRBD1. The germline V gene encodes CDR1 MNHEY and CDR2 SMNVEV (reference sequence). The CDR3 extends over 14 amino acids. Germline trimming cut 6 bases from V and 5 bases from J; bases unmatched to any gene: 3. CDR3 residues: CASRRTGGDQPQHF. The CDR3 DNA sequence: TGTGCCAGCAGGAGGACAGGGGGCGATCAGCCCCAGCATTTT.

The chain is built from TRBV30 and TRBJ1-6, with 7 bases lining up with TRBD1. Germline V gene sequence: CDR1 GTSNPN, CDR2 SVGIG (reference sequence). The CDR3 is 15 residues long. J was trimmed by 3 bases and V by 1 base; bases with no gene match: 3. This chain's CDR3 is CAWSARQGYNSPLHF. For the CDR3, the DNA is TGTGCCTGGAGTGCTCGACAGGGCTATAATTCACCCCTCCACTTT. Full variable domain (rest looked up from reference TRBV30 and TRBJ1-6): SQTIHQWPATLVQPVGSPLSLECTVEGTSNPNLYWYRQAAGRGLQLLFYSVGIGQISSEVPQNLSASRPQDRQFILSSKKLLLSDSGFYLCAWSARQGYNSPLHFGNGTRLTVT.